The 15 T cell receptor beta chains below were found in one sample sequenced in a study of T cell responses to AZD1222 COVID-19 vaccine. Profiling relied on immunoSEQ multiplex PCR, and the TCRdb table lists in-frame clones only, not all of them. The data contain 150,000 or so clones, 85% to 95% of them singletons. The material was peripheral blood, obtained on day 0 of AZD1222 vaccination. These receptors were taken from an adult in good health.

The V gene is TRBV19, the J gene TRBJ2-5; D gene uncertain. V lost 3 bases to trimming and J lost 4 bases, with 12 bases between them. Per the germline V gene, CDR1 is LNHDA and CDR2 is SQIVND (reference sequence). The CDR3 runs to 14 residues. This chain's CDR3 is CASSMVSWGETQYF. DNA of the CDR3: TGTGCCAGTAGTATGGTTAGCTGGGGAGAGACCCAGTACTTC.

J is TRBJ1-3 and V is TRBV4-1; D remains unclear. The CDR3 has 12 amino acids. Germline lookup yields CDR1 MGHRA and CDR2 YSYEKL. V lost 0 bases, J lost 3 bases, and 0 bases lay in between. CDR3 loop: CASSQDGNTIYF. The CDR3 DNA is TGCGCCAGCAGCCAAGATGGAAACACCATATATTTT.

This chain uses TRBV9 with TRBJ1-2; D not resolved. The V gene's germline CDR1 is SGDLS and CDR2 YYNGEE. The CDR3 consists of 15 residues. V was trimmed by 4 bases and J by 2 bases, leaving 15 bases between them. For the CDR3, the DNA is TGTGCCAGCAGCAAACTCGACTATTCCAACTATGGCTACACCTTC. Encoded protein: CASSKLDYSNYGYTF.

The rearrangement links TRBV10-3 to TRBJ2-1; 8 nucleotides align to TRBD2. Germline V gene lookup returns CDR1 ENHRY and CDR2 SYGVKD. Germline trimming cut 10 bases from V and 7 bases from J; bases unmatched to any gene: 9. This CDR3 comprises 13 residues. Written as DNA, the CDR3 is TGTGCCACCTTCCCGGGGGGGGCGAATGAGCAGTTCTTC. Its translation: CATFPGGANEQFF.

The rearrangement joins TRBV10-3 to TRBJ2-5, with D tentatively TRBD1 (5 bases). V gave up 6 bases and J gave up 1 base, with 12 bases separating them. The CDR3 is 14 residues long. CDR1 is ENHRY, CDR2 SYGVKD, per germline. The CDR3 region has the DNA TGTGCCATCAGCCCCCAGGGTACCCAAGAGACCCAGTACTTC. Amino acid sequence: CAISPQGTQETQYF.

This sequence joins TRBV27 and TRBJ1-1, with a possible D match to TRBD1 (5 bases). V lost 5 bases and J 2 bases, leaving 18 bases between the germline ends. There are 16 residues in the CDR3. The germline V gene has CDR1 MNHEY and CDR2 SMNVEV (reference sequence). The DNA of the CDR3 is TGTGCCAGCAGTAGGTGGGACGTTTCTGCTAACACTGAAGCTTTCTTT. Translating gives CASSRWDVSANTEAFF.

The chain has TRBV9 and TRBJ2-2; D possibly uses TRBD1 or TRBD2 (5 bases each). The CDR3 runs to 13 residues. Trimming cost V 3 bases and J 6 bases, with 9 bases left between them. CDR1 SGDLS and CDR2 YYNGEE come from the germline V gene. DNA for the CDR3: TGTGCCAGCAGCGGAGGGGTCCCCGGGGAGCTGTTTTTT. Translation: CASSGGVPGELFF.

CDR3 sequence reads: CASSVFTGELFF. Here the CDR3 DNA reads TGTGCCAGCAGCGTTTTCACCGGGGAGCTGTTTTTT. V and J are TRBV9 and TRBJ2-2; no firm D call. The CDR3 sequence is 12 residues long. Germline V gives CDR1 SGDLS, CDR2 YYNGEE. V lost 2 bases and J lost 4, with 3 bases in between.

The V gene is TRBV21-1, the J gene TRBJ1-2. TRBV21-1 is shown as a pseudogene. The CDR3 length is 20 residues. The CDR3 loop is CASSKALWRGDPSGVPGYTF. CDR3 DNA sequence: TGTGCCAGCAGCAAAGCGCTTTGGAGAGGGGACCCGTCCGGTGTTCCTGGCTACACCTTC.

For the CDR3, the DNA is TGTGCCAGCCTTCGATCGTCGGGGTCCTACGAGCAGTACTTC. Translated: CASLRSSGSYEQYF. The chain links TRBV2 to TRBJ2-7; TRBD2 is a possible D gene (5 bases). The germline V and J ends were trimmed by 8 bases and 1 base, with 15 bases remaining between them. The germline CDR1 and CDR2 sequences are SNHLY and FYNNEI. The CDR3 runs 14 residues. Full variable domain (outside the CDR3, taken from reference TRBV2 and TRBJ2-7): EPEVTQTPSHQVTQMGQEVILRCVPISNHLYFYWYRQILGQKVEFLVSFYNNEISEKSEIFDDQFSVERPDGSNFTLKIRSTKLEDSAMYFCASLRSSGSYEQYFGPGTRLTVT.

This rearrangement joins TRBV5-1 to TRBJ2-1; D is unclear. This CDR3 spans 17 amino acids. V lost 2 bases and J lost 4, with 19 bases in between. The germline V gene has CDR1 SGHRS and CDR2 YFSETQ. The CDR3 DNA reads TGCGCCAGCAGCTTTTGGTATTTAGTAGGCCGTTACAATGAGCAGTTCTTC. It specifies CASSFWYLVGRYNEQFF.

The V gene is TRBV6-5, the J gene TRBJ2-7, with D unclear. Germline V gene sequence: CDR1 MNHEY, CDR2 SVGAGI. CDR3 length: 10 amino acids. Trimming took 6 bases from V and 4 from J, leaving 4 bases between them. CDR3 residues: CASRGYEQYF. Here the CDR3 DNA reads TGTGCCAGCAGGGGGTACGAGCAGTACTTC.

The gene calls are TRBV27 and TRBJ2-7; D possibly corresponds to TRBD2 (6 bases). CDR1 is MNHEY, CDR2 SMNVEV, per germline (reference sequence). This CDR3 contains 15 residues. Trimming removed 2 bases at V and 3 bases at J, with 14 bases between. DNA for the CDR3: TGTGCCAGCAGTTTAACCGGGACGGGAGTCTACGAGCAGTACTTC. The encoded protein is CASSLTGTGVYEQYF.

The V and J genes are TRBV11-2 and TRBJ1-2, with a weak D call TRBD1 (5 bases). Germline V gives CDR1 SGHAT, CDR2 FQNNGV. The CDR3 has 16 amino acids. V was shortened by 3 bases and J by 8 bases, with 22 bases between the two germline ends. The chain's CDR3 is CASSFERGRGVKGYTF. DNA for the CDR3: TGTGCCAGCAGCTTTGAGCGGGGCCGGGGGGTAAAGGGCTACACCTTC.

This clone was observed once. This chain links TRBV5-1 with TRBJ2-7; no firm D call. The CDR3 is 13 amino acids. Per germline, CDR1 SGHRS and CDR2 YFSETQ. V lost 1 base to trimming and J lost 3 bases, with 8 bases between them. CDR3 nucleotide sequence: TGCGCCAGCAGCTTGTCAGAGGACTACGAGCAGTACTTC. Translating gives CASSLSEDYEQYF.